A selection of T cell receptor beta chains follows, all from one sample in a study of shared clonotypes between healthy human individuals. Sequenced by immunoSEQ multiplex PCR; TCRdb stores in-frame clones only, minus some. In the table there are some 2,000,000 clones, 95% of which are singletons. Sequenced: naive CD4+ T cells sorted from blood. The receptors derive from a young man in good health. Both conserved end residues are part of each CDR3. The order of the fields is D gene, J gene, clone size, V gene, CDR3 DNA, CDR3 protein. A D gene is named only where the DNA matches it firmly. Expanded clones are given a class, and other clones once, few, many or no size at all.

D gene: -; J gene: TRBJ2-2; clone size: once; V gene: TRBV5-1; CDR3 DNA: TGCGCCAGCAGCTTGGGTGGGACCGTAACCGGGGAGCTGTTTTTT; CDR3 protein: CASSLGGTVTGELFF
D gene: -; J gene: TRBJ1-4; clone size: -; V gene: TRBV5-1; CDR3 DNA: TGCGCCAGCAGCTCAGACAGCCCAACTAATGAAAAACTGTTTTTT; CDR3 protein: CASSSDSPTNEKLFF
D gene: -; J gene: TRBJ2-3; clone size: -; V gene: TRBV18; CDR3 DNA: TGTGCCAGCTCACCGGGCATAAATACGCAGTATTTT; CDR3 protein: CASSPGINTQYF
D gene: TRBD1; J gene: TRBJ1-3; clone size: -; V gene: TRBV7-9; CDR3 DNA: TGTGCCAGCAGCGACTATGACTCCAGGGGGCTTGGGGGAAACACCATATATTTT; CDR3 protein: CASSDYDSRGLGGNTIYF
D gene: -; J gene: TRBJ2-5; clone size: -; V gene: TRBV19; CDR3 DNA: TGTGCCAGTAGGGGACTTGCGGTGGGCGAGACCCAGTACTTC; CDR3 protein: CASRGLAVGETQYF
D gene: TRBD1; J gene: TRBJ2-7; clone size: once; V gene: TRBV10-3; CDR3 DNA: TGTGCCATCAAACAGGGGCCGTACTACGAGCAGTACTTC; CDR3 protein: CAIKQGPYYEQYF
D gene: -; J gene: TRBJ2-1; clone size: -; V gene: TRBV7-2; CDR3 DNA: TGTGCCAGCAGCTTTTCGGGGGGCCGGCTTTACAATGAGCAGTTCTTC; CDR3 protein: CASSFSGGRLYNEQFF
D gene: TRBD2; J gene: TRBJ2-2; clone size: -; V gene: TRBV6-5; CDR3 DNA: TGTGCCAGCAGTAAACTAGCGGGCACCGGGGAGCTGTTTTTT; CDR3 protein: CASSKLAGTGELFF
D gene: TRBD2; J gene: TRBJ2-7; clone size: -; V gene: TRBV4-3; CDR3 DNA: TGCGCCAGCATGGGGCGGGAGGACGAGCAGTACTTC; CDR3 protein: CASMGREDEQYF
D gene: -; J gene: TRBJ1-1; clone size: -; V gene: TRBV6-1; CDR3 DNA: TGTGCCAGCGGGAGAGACAGTTTGAACACTGAAGCTTTCTTT; CDR3 protein: CASGRDSLNTEAFF
D gene: -; J gene: TRBJ2-5; clone size: -; V gene: TRBV18; CDR3 DNA: TGTGCCAGCTCACTATTGCCTGGGGAGCCGGAGACCCAGTACTTC; CDR3 protein: CASSLLPGEPETQYF
D gene: -; J gene: TRBJ1-1; clone size: -; V gene: TRBV6-5; CDR3 DNA: TGTGCCAGCACGAGGGGCCCCGACACTGAAGCTTTCTTT; CDR3 protein: CASTRGPDTEAFF
D gene: -; J gene: TRBJ2-7; clone size: -; V gene: TRBV19; CDR3 DNA: TGTGCCAGTAGTACCCACGGGACGGCAATCTACGAGCAGTACTTC; CDR3 protein: CASSTHGTAIYEQYF
D gene: -; J gene: TRBJ2-7; clone size: -; V gene: TRBV4-1; CDR3 DNA: TGCGCCAGCAGCCAGGGTCATGTAGGGGGTTTCTACGAGCAGTACTTC; CDR3 protein: CASSQGHVGGFYEQYF
D gene: -; J gene: TRBJ1-3; clone size: -; V gene: TRBV4-3; CDR3 DNA: TGCGCCAGCAGCCTCCTCAGGGGCGAGAGTGGAAACACCATATATTTT; CDR3 protein: CASSLLRGESGNTIYF
D gene: -; J gene: TRBJ1-2; clone size: -; V gene: TRBV5-1; CDR3 DNA: TGCGCCAGCAGCTTGGAAGGGTCCGGCTATGGCTACACCTTC; CDR3 protein: CASSLEGSGYGYTF
D gene: -; J gene: TRBJ2-3; clone size: -; V gene: TRBV5-4; CDR3 DNA: TGTGCCGGCAGCTTAGGTGGGGGGAACACGCAGTATTTT; CDR3 protein: CAGSLGGGNTQYF